Below, one T cell receptor beta chain is given with its context. A read error may produce the germline difference seen at one junction end. TCRdb re-called the reads through MiXCR, storing one row per CDR3 protein. The top ten clones hold 20% to 30% of a sample with 500,000 or so distinct CDR3 sequences, more than 15% of them seen once. The data stem from a study of T cell repertoires in cytomegalovirus infection. As for the study in general: The public TCR beta signatures pointed to both CMV infection and matching HLA type.

The source is a human donor in good health (CMV status not recorded). Some clones in this sample may be carry-over from other donors' samples. The material sequenced was CD8+ T cells from PBMCs.

CDR3 amino acids: CATSDRGQYHHF. CDR3 bases: TGTGCCACCAGTGACCGGGGACAGTACCATCACTTC. The chain recombines TRBV24-1 with TRBJ2-1; TRBD1 aligns across 7 bases. The germline V gene encodes CDR1 KGHDR and CDR2 SFDVKD. This CDR3 has 12 residues.